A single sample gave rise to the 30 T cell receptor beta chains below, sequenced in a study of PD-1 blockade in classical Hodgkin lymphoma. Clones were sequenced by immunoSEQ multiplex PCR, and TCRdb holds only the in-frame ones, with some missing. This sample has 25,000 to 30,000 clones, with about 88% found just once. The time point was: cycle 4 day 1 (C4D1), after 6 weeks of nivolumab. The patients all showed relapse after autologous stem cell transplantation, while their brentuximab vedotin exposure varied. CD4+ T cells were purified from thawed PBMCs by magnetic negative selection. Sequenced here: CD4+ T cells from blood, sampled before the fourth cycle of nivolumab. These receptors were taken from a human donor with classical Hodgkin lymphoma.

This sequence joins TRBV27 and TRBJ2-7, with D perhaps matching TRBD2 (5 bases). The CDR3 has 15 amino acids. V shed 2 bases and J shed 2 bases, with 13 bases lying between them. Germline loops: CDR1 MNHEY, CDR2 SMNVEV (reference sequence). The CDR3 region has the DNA TGTGCCAGCAGTTTAAATGGGAGACCCGCCTACGAGCAGTACTTC. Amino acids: CASSLNGRPAYEQYF.

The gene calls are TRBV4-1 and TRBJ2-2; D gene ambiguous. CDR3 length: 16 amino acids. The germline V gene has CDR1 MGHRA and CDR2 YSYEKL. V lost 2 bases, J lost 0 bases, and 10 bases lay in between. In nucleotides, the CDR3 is TGCGCCAGCAGCCAAAGGTCGGCGTCGAACACCGGGGAGCTGTTTTTT. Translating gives CASSQRSASNTGELFF.

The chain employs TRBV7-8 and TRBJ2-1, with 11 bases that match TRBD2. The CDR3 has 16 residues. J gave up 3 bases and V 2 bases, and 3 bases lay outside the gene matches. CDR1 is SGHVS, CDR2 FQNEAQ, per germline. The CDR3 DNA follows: TGTGCCAGCAGCTTAATAGCGGGGGGGATCTACAATGAGCAGTTCTTC. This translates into CASSLIAGGIYNEQFF.

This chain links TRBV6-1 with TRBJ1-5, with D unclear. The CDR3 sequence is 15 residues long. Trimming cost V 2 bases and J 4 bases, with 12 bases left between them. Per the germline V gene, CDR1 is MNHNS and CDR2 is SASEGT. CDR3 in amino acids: CASSESLTGNQPQHF. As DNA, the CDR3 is TGTGCCAGCAGTGAAAGTCTAACGGGAAATCAGCCCCAGCATTTT.

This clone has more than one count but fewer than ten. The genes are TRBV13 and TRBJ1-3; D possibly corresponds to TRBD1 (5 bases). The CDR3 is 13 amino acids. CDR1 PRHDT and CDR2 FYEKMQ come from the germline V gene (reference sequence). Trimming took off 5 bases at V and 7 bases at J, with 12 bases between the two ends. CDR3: CASSPDGANTIYF. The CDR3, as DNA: TGTGCCAGCAGCCCAGACGGGGCTAACACCATATATTTT.

This chain's CDR3 is CASSLRDFGELFF. The CDR3 region has the DNA TGTGCCAGCAGCCTCAGGGACTTCGGGGAGCTGTTTTTT. The V call is TRBV2, the J call TRBJ2-2, with a tentative D call TRBD2 (6 bases). The CDR3 is 13 residues long. Per germline, CDR1 SNHLY and CDR2 FYNNEI. Trimming pared 6 bases from V and 7 bases from J, leaving 12 bases between.

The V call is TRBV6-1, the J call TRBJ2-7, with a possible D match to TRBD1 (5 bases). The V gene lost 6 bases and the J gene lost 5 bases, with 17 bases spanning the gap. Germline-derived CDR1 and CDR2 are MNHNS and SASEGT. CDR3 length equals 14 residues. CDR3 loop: CASSPPRVVHEQYF. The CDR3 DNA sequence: TGTGCCAGCAGCCCCCCCAGGGTGGTCCACGAGCAGTACTTC.

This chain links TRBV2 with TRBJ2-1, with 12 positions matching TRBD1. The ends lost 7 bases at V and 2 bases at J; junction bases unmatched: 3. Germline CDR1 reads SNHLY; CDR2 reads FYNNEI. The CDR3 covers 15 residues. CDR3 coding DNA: TGTGCCAGCAAAGGGACAGGGGGCGCCTACAATGAGCAGTTCTTC. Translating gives CASKGTGGAYNEQFF.

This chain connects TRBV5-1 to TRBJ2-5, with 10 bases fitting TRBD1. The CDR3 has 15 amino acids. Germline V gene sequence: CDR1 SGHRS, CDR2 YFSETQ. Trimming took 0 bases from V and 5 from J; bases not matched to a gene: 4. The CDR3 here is CASSLEGQGWETQYF. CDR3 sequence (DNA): TGCGCCAGCAGCTTGGAGGGACAGGGGTGGGAGACCCAGTACTTC.

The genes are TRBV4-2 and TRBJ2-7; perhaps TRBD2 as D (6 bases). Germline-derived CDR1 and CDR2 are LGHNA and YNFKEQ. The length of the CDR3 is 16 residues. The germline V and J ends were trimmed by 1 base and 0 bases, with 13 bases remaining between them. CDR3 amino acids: CASSQAYAGFSYEQYF. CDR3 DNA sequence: TGTGCCAGCAGCCAAGCGTACGCGGGATTCTCCTACGAGCAGTACTTC.

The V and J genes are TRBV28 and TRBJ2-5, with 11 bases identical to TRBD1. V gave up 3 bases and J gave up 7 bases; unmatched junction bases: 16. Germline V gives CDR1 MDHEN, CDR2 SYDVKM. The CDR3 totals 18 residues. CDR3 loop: CASSFGQGAGVASRTQYF. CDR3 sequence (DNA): TGTGCCAGCAGTTTTGGACAGGGGGCTGGAGTTGCAAGTCGGACCCAGTACTTC. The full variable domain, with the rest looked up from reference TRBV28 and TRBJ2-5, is DVKVTQSSRYLVKRTGEKVFLECVQDMDHENMFWYRQDPGLGLRLIYFSYDVKMKEKGDIPEGYSVSREKKERFSLILESASTNQTSMYLCASSFGQGAGVASRTQYFGPGTRLLVL.

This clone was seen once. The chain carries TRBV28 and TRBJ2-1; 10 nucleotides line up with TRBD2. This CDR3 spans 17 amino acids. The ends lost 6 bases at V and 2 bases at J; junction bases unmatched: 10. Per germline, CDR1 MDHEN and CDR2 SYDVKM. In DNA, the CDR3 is TGTGCCAGCAGGCCCCCCACCGGGACTAGCGCCTACAATGAGCAGTTCTTC. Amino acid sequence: CASRPPTGTSAYNEQFF.

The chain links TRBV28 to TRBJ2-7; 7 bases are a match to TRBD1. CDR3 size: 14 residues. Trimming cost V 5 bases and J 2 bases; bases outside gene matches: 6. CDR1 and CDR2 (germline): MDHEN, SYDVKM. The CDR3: CASSDRQGAYEQYF. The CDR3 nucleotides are TGTGCCAGCAGTGACAGACAGGGAGCCTACGAGCAGTACTTC. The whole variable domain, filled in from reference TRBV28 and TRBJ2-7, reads DVKVTQSSRYLVKRTGEKVFLECVQDMDHENMFWYRQDPGLGLRLIYFSYDVKMKEKGDIPEGYSVSREKKERFSLILESASTNQTSMYLCASSDRQGAYEQYFGPGTRLTVT.

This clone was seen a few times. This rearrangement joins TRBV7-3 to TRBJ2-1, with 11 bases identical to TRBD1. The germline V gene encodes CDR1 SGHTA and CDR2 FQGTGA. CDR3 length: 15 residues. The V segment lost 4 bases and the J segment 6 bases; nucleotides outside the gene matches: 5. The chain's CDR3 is CASSSSGQGGNEQFF. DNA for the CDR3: TGTGCCAGCAGCTCCTCGGGACAGGGGGGCAATGAGCAGTTCTTC.

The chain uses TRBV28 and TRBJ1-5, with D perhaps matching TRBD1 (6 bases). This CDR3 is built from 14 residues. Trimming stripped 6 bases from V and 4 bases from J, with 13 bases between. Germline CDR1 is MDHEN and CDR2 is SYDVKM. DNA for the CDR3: TGTGCCAGCAGCACCGGGACATTTAATCAGCCCCAGCATTTT. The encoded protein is CASSTGTFNQPQHF.

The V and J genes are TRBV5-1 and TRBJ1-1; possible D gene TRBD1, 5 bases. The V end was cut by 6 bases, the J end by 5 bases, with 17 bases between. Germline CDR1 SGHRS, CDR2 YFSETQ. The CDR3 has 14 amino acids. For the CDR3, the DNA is TGCGCCAGCAAAGGTACAGGCGCGAGGACTGAAGCTTTCTTT. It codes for CASKGTGARTEAFF.

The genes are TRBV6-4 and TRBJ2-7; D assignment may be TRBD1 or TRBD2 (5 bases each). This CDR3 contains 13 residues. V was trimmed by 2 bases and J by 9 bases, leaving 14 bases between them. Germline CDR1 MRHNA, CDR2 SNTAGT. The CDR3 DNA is TGTGCCAGCAGTGACGTCGCAGGGAGTCGGCAGTACTTC. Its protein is CASSDVAGSRQYF.

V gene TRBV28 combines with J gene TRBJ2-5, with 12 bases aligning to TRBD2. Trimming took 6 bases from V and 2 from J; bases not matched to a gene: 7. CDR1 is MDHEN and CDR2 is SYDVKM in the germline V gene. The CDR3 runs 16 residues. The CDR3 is CASRGTSGWGQETQYF. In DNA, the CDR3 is TGTGCCAGCAGGGGGACTAGCGGGTGGGGGCAAGAGACCCAGTACTTC.

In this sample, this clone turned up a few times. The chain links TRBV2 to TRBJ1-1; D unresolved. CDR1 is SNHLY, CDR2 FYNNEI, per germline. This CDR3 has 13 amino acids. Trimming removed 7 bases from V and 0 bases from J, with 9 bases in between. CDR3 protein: CASTGRVNTEAFF. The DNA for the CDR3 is TGTGCCAGCACCGGGCGGGTGAACACTGAAGCTTTCTTT.

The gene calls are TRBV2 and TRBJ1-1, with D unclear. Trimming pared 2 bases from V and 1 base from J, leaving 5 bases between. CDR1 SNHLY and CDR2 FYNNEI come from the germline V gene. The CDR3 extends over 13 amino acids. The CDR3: CASSESWNTEAFF. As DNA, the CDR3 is TGTGCCAGCAGTGAAAGCTGGAACACTGAAGCTTTCTTT.

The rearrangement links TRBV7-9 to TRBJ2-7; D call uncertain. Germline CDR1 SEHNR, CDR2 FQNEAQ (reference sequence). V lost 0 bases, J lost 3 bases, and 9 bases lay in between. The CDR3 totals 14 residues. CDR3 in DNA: TGTGCCAGCAGCTTAGCCCCCCCTGGCTACGAGCAGTACTTC. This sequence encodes CASSLAPPGYEQYF.

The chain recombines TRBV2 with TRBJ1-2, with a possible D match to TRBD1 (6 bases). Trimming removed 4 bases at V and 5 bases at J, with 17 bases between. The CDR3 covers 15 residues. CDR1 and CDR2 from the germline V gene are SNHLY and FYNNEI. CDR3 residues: CASSASGPGVYGYTF. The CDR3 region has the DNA TGTGCCAGCAGTGCCTCAGGACCAGGGGTTTATGGCTACACCTTC.

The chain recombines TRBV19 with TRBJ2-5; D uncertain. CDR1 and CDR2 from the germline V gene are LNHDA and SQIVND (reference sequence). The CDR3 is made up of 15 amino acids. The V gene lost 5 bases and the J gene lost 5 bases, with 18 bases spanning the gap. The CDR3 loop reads CASSDGPGLAETQYF. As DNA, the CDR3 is TGTGCCAGTAGTGATGGTCCGGGCTTGGCCGAGACCCAGTACTTC.

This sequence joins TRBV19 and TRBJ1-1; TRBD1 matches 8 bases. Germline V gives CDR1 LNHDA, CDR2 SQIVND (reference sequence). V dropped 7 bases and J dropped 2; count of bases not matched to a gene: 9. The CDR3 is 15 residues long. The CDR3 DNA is TGTGCCAGTACCCCAGGGGGCAGTTACAACACTGAAGCTTTCTTT. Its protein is CASTPGGSYNTEAFF.

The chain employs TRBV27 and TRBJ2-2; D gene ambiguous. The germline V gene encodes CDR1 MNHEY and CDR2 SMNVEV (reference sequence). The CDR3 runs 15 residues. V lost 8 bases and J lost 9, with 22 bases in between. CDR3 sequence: CASSSSGPKWWELFF. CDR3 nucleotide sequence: TGTGCCAGCTCCTCCTCCGGGCCCAAGTGGTGGGAGCTGTTTTTT.

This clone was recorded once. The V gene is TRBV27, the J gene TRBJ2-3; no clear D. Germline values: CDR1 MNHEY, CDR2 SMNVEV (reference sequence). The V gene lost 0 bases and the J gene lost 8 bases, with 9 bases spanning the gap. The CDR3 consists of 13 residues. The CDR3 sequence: CASSLSGVVTQYF. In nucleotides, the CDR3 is TGTGCCAGCAGTTTATCTGGGGTTGTTACGCAGTATTTT.

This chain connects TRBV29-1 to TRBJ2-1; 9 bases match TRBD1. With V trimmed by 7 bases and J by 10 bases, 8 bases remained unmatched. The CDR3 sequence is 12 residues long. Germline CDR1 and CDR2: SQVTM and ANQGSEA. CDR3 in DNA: TGCAGCGGGACAGGGGAGAACGGGGAGCAGTTCTTC. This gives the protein CSGTGENGEQFF.

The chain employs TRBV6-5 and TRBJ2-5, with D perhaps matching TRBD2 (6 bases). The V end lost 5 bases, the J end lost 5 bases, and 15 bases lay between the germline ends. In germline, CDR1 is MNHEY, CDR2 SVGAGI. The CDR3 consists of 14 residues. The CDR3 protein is CASSTTVGGETQYF. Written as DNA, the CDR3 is TGTGCCAGCAGTACAACTGTCGGAGGGGAGACCCAGTACTTC.

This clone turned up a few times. CDR3 region: CAWSYGGMNTEAFF. The CDR3 DNA sequence: TGTGCCTGGAGTTATGGCGGAATGAACACTGAAGCTTTCTTT. The chain couples TRBV30 to TRBJ1-1; D gene unclear. V shed 2 bases and J shed 0 bases, with 10 bases lying between them. The CDR3 runs to 14 residues. Germline V gene sequence: CDR1 GTSNPN, CDR2 SVGIG (reference sequence).

In nucleotides, the CDR3 is TGTGCCAGCAGTTCGGCGGACAGGCCCGAACTTCATGGCTACACCTTC. Its translation is CASSSADRPELHGYTF. V and J are TRBV6-5 and TRBJ1-2, with 7 bases matching TRBD1. Trimming at V came to 4 bases and at J to 6 bases, leaving 14 bases not matched to a gene. Germline lookup yields CDR1 MNHEY and CDR2 SVGAGI. The CDR3 has 16 residues.